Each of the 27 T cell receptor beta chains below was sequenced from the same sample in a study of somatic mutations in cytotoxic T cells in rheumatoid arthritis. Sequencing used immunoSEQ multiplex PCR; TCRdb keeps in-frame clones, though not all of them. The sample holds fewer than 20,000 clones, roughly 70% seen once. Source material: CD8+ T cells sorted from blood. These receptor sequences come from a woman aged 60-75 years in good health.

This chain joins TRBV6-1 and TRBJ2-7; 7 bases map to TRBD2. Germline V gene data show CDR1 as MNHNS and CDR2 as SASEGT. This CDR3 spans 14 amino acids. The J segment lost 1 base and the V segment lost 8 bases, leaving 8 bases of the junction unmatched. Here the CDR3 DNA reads TGTGCCAGCTCCGGGAGCGGGGTTTCCTACGAGCAGTACTTC. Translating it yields CASSGSGVSYEQYF.

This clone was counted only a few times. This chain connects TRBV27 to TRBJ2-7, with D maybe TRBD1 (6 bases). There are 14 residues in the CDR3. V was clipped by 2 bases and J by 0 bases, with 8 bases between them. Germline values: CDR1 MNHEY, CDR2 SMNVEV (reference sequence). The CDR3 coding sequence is TGTGCCAGCAGTTTACAGGACAGCTCCTACGAGCAGTACTTC. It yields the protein CASSLQDSSYEQYF.

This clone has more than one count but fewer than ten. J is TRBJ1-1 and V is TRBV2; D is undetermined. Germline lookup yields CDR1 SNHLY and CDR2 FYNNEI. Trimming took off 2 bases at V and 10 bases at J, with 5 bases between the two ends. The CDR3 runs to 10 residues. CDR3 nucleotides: TGTGCCAGCAGTGAATGGGGAGCTTTCTTT. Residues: CASSEWGAFF.

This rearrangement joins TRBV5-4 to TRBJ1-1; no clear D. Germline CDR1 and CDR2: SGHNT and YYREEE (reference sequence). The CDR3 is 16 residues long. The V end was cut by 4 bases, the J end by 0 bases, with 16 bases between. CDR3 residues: CASSAVGQPMNTEAFF. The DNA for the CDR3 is TGTGCCAGCAGCGCCGTTGGGCAGCCAATGAACACTGAAGCTTTCTTT.

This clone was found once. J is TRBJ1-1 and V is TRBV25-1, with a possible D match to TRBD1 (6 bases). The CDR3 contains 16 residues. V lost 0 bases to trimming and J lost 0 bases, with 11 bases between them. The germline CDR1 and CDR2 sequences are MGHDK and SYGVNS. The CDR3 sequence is CASSEYGGVMNTEAFF. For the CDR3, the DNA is TGTGCCAGCAGTGAATACGGGGGCGTTATGAACACTGAAGCTTTCTTT. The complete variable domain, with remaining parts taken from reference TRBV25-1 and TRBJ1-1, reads EADIYQTPRYLVIGTGKKITLECSQTMGHDKMYWYQQDPGMELHLIHYSYGVNSTEKGDLSSESTVSRIRTEHFPLTLESARPSHTSQYLCASSEYGGVMNTEAFFGQGTRLTVV.

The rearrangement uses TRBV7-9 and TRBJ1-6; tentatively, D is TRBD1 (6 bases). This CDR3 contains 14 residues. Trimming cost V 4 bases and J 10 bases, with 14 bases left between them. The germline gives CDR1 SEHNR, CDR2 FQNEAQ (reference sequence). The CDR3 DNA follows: TGTGCCAGCAGCTCTCCGGACAGTGACTCACCCCTCCACTTT. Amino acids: CASSSPDSDSPLHF.

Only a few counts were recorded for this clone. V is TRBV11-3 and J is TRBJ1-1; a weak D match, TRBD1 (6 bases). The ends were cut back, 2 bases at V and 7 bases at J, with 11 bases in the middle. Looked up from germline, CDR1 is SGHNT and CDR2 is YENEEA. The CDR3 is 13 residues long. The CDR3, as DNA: TGTGCCAGCAGCTTACTTGGGGGCGGTGAAGCTTTCTTT. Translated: CASSLLGGGEAFF.

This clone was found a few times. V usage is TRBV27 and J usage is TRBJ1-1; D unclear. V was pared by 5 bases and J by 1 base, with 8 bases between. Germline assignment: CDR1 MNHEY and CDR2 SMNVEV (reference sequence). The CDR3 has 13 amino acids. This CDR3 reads CASSQSTNTEAFF. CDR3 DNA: TGTGCCAGCAGTCAGTCTACGAACACTGAAGCTTTCTTT.

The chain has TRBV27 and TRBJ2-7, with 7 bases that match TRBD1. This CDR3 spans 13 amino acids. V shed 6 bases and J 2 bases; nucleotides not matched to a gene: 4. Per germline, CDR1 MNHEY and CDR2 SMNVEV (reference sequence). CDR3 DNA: TGTGCCAGCAGCCCGGGACAGACCTACGAGCAGTACTTC. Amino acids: CASSPGQTYEQYF.

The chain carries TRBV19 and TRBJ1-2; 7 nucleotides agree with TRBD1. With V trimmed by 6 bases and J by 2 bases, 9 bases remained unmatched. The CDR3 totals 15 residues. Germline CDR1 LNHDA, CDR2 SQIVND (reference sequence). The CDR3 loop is CASSPGQGGNYGYTF. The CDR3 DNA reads TGTGCCAGTAGCCCCGGCCAGGGGGGGAACTATGGCTACACCTTC.

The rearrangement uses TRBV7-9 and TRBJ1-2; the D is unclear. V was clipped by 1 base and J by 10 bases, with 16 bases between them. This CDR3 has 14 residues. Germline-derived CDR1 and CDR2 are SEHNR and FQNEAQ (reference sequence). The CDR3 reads CASSLDGRTGPYTF. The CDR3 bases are TGTGCCAGCAGCTTAGATGGCAGAACTGGGCCCTACACCTTC.

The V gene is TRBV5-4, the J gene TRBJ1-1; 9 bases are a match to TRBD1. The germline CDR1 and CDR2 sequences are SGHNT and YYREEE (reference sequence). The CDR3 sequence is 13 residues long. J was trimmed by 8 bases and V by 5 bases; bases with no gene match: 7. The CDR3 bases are TGTGCCAGCAGTACCGGGACAGGGTTGGAAGCTTTCTTT. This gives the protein CASSTGTGLEAFF. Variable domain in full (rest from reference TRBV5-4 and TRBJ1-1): ETGVTQSPTHLIKTRGQQVTLRCSSQSGHNTVSWYQQALGQGPQFIFQYYREEENGRGNFPPRFSGLQFPNYSSELNVNALELDDSALYLCASSTGTGLEAFFGQGTRLTVV.

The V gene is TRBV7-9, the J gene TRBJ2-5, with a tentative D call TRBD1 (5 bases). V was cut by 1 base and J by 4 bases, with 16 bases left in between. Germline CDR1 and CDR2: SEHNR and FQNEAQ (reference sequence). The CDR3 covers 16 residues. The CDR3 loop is CASSLGAGPFRETQYF. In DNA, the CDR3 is TGTGCCAGCAGCTTAGGGGCAGGGCCTTTTAGAGAGACCCAGTACTTC.

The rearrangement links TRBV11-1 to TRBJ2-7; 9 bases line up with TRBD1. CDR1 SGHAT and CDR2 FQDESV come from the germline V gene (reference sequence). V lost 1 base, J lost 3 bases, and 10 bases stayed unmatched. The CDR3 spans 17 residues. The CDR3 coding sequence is TGTGCCAGCAGCTTAGAGGGGTCGACAGGGGGTTACTACGAGCAGTACTTC. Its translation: CASSLEGSTGGYYEQYF.

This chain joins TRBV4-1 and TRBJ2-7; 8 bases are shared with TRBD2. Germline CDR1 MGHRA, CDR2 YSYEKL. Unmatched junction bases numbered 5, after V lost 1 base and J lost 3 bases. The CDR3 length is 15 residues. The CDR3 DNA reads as TGCGCCAGCAGCCAAGTTAGCGGGGAGCTCTACGAGCAGTACTTC. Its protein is CASSQVSGELYEQYF.

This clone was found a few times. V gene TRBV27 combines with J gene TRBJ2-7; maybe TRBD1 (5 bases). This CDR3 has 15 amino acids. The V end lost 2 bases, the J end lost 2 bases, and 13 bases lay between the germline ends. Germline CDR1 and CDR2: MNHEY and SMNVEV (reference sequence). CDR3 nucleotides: TGTGCCAGCAGTTTAGGGGCAGGGAATGCCTACGAGCAGTACTTC. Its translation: CASSLGAGNAYEQYF.

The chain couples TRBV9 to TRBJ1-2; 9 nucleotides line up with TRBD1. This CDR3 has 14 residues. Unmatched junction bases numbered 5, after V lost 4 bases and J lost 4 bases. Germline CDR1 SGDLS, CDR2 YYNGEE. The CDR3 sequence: CASSPPGQGYGYTF. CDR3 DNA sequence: TGTGCCAGCAGCCCTCCGGGACAGGGCTATGGCTACACCTTC.

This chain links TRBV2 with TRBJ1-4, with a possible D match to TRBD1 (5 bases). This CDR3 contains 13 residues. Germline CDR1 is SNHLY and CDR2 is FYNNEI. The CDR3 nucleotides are TGTGTTTCTAGGGGTTCAACTAATGAAAAACTGTTTTTT. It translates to CVSRGSTNEKLFF.

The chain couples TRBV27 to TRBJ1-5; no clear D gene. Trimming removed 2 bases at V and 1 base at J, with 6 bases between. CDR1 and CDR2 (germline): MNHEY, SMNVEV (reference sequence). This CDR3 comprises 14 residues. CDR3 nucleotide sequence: TGTGCCAGCAGTTTAATGGGGAGCAATCAGCCCCAGCATTTT. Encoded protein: CASSLMGSNQPQHF.

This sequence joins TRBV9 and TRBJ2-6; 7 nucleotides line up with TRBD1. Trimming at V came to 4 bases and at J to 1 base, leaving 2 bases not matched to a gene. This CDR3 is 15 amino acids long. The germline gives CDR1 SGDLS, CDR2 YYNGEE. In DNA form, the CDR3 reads TGTGCCAGCAGCCCCAGGGGGTCTGGGGCCAACGTCCTGACTTTC. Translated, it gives CASSPRGSGANVLTF.

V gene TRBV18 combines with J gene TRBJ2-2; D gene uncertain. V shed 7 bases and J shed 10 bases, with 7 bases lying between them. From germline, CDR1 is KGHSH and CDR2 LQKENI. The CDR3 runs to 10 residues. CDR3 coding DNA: TGTGCCAGCTGGGCTTCGGAGCTGTTTTTT. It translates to CASWASELFF. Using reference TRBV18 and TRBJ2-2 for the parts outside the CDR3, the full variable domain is NAGVMQNPRHLVRRRGQEARLRCSPMKGHSHVYWYRQLPEEGLKFMVYLQKENIIDESGMPKERFSAEFPKEGPSILRIQQVVRGDSAAYFCASWASELFFGEGSRLTVL.

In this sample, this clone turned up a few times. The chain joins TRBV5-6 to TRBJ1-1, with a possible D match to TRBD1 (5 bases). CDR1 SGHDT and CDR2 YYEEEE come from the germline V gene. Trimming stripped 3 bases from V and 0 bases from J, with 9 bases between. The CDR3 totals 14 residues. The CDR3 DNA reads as TGTGCCAGCAGCTATGGGACCGTGAACACTGAAGCTTTCTTT. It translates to CASSYGTVNTEAFF.

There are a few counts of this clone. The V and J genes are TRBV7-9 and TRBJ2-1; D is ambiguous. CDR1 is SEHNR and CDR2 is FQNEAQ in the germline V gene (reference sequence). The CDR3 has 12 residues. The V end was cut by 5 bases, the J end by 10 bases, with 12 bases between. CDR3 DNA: TGTGCCAGCAGCCTGAGCCAATTCGAGCAGTTCTTC. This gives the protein CASSLSQFEQFF.

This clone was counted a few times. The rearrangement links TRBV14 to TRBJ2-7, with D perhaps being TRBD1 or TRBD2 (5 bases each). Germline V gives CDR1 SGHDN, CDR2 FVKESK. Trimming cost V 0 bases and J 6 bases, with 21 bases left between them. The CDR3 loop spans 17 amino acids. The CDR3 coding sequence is TGTGCCAGCAGCCAAGACACCGGGACCACCTGGGGGAGCGAGCAGTACTTC. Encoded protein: CASSQDTGTTWGSEQYF. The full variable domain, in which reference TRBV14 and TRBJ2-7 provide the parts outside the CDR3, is EAGVTQFPSHSVIEKGQTVTLRCDPISGHDNLYWYRRVMGKEIKFLLHFVKESKQDESGMPNNRFLAERTGGTYSTLKVQPAELEDSGVYFCASSQDTGTTWGSEQYFGPGTRLTVT.

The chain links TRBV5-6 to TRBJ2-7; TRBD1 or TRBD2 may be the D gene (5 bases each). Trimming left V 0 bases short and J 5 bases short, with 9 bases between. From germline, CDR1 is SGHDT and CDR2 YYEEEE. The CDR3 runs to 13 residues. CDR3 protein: CASSLGRGDEQYF. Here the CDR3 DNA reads TGTGCCAGCAGCTTGGGAAGGGGAGACGAGCAGTACTTC.

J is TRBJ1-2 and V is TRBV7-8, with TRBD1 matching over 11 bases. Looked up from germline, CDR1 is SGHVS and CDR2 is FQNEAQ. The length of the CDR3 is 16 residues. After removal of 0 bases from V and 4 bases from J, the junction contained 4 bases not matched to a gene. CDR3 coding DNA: TGTGCCAGCAGCTTAGCCCGGGACAGGGGGAGCTATGGCTACACCTTC. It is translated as CASSLARDRGSYGYTF.

The CDR3 region has the DNA TGTGCCAGCAGCCCCTCGGGGACGGACAACACTGAAGCTTTCTTT. Residues: CASSPSGTDNTEAFF. The V gene is TRBV4-2, the J gene TRBJ1-1, with D possibly being TRBD1 (5 bases). Germline V gene data show CDR1 as LGHNA and CDR2 as YNFKEQ. CDR3 length equals 15 residues. V dropped 4 bases and J dropped 2 bases, with 14 bases sitting between them.